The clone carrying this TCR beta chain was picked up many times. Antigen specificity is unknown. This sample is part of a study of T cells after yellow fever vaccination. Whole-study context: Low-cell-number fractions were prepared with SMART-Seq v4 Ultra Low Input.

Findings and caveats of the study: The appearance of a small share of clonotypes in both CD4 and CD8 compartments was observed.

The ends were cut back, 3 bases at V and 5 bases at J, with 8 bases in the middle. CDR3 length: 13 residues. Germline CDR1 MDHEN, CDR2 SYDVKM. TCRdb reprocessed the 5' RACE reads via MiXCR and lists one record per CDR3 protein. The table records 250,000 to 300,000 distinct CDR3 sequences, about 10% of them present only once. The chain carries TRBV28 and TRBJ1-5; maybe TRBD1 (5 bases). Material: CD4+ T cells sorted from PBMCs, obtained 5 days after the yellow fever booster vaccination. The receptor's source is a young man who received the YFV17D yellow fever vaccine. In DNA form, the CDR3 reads TGTGCCAGCAGTTTCCCGGGGGATCAGCCCCAGCATTTT. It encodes CASSFPGDQPQHF.